Listed here are 29 T cell receptor beta chains from one sample, sequenced in a study of OX40 agonist ivuxolimab in advanced cancers. Sequencing was performed with immunoSEQ multiplex PCR; in TCRdb, only in-frame clones are kept and a portion is missing. The table has 66,000 or so clones, approximately 86% seen once; the top ten hold around 0.47%. Sample: CD4+ or CD8+ T cells sorted from blood, taken in a trial of the OX40 agonist ivuxolimab. The receptors derive from an adult with an advanced solid tumor such as melanoma, head and neck, liver or kidney cancer.

This clone was seen just once. V and J are TRBV4-1 and TRBJ2-1, with 7 bases identical to TRBD2. This CDR3 comprises 16 residues. From germline, CDR1 is MGHRA and CDR2 YSYEKL. V shed 3 bases and J 5 bases; nucleotides not matched to a gene: 10. CDR3 sequence (DNA): TGCGCCAGCAGCCACATAGAGGCTAGCGGCAACAATGAGCAGTTCTTC. Translating gives CASSHIEASGNNEQFF.

The chain uses TRBV29-1 and TRBJ1-2, with a possible D match to TRBD1 (6 bases). Germline V lookup: CDR1 SQVTM, CDR2 ANQGSEA. V lost 5 bases and J lost 4, with 14 bases in between. The CDR3 runs 13 residues. The CDR3 spells CSVWGGAGYGYTF. The CDR3 nucleotides are TGCAGCGTTTGGGGGGGCGCAGGCTATGGCTACACCTTC.

V and J are TRBV27 and TRBJ2-3, with D uncertain. Germline CDR1 is MNHEY and CDR2 is SMNVEV (reference sequence). Trimming removed 5 bases at V and 2 bases at J, with 14 bases between. The CDR3 runs to 15 residues. The CDR3 sequence is CASSHIRKFTDTQYF. The CDR3 coding sequence is TGTGCCAGCAGTCATATTCGCAAATTCACAGATACGCAGTATTTT.

CDR3 DNA: TGTGCCAGCAAGGAGCGCCAATACAATGAGCAGTTCTTC. Translation: CASKERQYNEQFF. The chain has TRBV2 and TRBJ2-1, with D uncertain. The CDR3 contains 13 residues. With 7 bases removed from V and 4 bases from J, the gap between germline ends came to 11 bases. The germline V gene has CDR1 SNHLY and CDR2 FYNNEI.

The chain recombines TRBV9 with TRBJ2-5; D uncertain. The germline CDR1 and CDR2 sequences are SGDLS and YYNGEE. V lost 2 bases and J 5 bases, leaving 19 bases between the germline ends. The CDR3 sequence is 16 residues long. CDR3 sequence reads: CASSVSVSLDGETQYF. For the CDR3, the DNA is TGTGCCAGCAGCGTGAGTGTTAGCCTGGATGGGGAGACCCAGTACTTC.

This rearrangement joins TRBV27 to TRBJ2-7; D may be TRBD1 (7 bases). This CDR3 contains 13 residues. V was shortened by 7 bases and J by 6 bases, with 16 bases between the two germline ends. The V gene's germline CDR1 is MNHEY and CDR2 SMNVEV (reference sequence). CDR3 sequence (DNA): TGTGCCAGCACCGAATACAGGGGAGGCGAGCAGTACTTC. This translates into CASTEYRGGEQYF.

This chain links TRBV7-9 with TRBJ2-3; 7 nucleotides match TRBD2. Germline V gene sequence: CDR1 SEHNR, CDR2 FQNEAQ (reference sequence). CDR3 length: 17 amino acids. V was clipped by 5 bases and J by 6 bases; unmatched bases: 17. This chain's CDR3 is CASSVGDSGLGGDTQYF. The CDR3 nucleotides read TGTGCCAGCAGCGTCGGCGATAGCGGGCTTGGCGGGGATACGCAGTATTTT. The full variable domain, completed using reference TRBV7-9 and TRBJ2-3, is DTGVSQNPRHKITKRGQNVTFRCDPISEHNRLYWYRQTLGQGPEFLTYFQNEAQLEKSRLLSDRFSAERPKGSFSTLEIQRTEQGDSAMYLCASSVGDSGLGGDTQYFGPGTRLTVL.

The chain joins TRBV7-2 to TRBJ2-1; TRBD2 matches 13 bases. The CDR3 contains 17 residues. Germline trimming cut 4 bases from V and 6 bases from J; bases unmatched to any gene: 9. Germline V gene sequence: CDR1 SGHTA, CDR2 FQGNSA. The CDR3 sequence is CASSSTRTSGSRNEQFF. The CDR3 bases are TGTGCCAGCAGCTCGACCAGGACTAGCGGGAGTCGCAATGAGCAGTTCTTC.

This chain joins TRBV18 and TRBJ2-7; 7 bases are a match to TRBD1. J was trimmed by 2 bases and V by 3 bases; bases with no gene match: 7. The CDR3 sequence is 15 residues long. Per germline, CDR1 KGHSH and CDR2 LQKENI. The CDR3 spells CASSPGTAVTYEQYF. The CDR3 DNA reads TGTGCCAGCTCACCCGGGACAGCCGTTACCTACGAGCAGTACTTC.

The rearrangement links TRBV29-1 to TRBJ2-5, with 12 bases fitting TRBD2. The V and J ends lost 6 bases and 2 bases, in that order; junction bases with no gene match: 7. Germline lookup yields CDR1 SQVTM and CDR2 ANQGSEA. CDR3 length: 15 residues. In DNA form, the CDR3 reads TGCAGCGTCACACTAGCGGGAGGCTTACAAGAGACCCAGTACTTC. It yields the protein CSVTLAGGLQETQYF.

The rearrangement joins TRBV15 to TRBJ2-3; TRBD1 is a possible D gene (6 bases). Deletions cut 0 bases from V and 6 bases from J, with 10 bases between. There are 14 residues in the CDR3. Germline V gene data show CDR1 as LNHNV and CDR2 as YYDKDF (reference sequence). The CDR3 loop is CATSRDAGGDTQYF. The CDR3 nucleotides read TGTGCCACCAGCAGAGACGCTGGGGGCGATACGCAGTATTTT.

The chain employs TRBV2 and TRBJ2-2; D is unclear. CDR3 length equals 16 residues. Germline CDR1 SNHLY, CDR2 FYNNEI. Deletions cut 3 bases from V and 0 bases from J, with 11 bases between. CDR3 sequence: CASSDGAAANTGELFF. CDR3 nucleotide sequence: TGTGCCAGCAGTGACGGCGCGGCCGCGAACACCGGGGAGCTGTTTTTT. Full variable domain (missing parts from reference TRBV2 and TRBJ2-2): EPEVTQTPSHQVTQMGQEVILRCVPISNHLYFYWYRQILGQKVEFLVSFYNNEISEKSEIFDDQFSVERPDGSNFTLKIRSTKLEDSAMYFCASSDGAAANTGELFFGEGSRLTVL.

The chain is built from TRBV28 and TRBJ2-7, with D maybe TRBD2 (6 bases). The CDR3 has 14 amino acids. CDR1 MDHEN and CDR2 SYDVKM come from the germline V gene. V was shortened by 5 bases and J by 2 bases, with 13 bases between the two germline ends. CDR3 protein: CASSAPSAPYEQYF. CDR3 DNA sequence: TGTGCCAGCAGTGCGCCTAGCGCGCCCTACGAGCAGTACTTC.

Concerning this clone: Since a much larger clone is just one base distant, this may be a read error. Other nucleotide sequences in the sample specify the same CDR3. V is TRBV19 and J is TRBJ1-5; a weak D match, TRBD1 (6 bases). Trimming stripped 5 bases from V and 5 bases from J, with 19 bases between. The CDR3 contains 16 residues. CDR1 is LNHDA and CDR2 is SQIVND in the germline V gene (reference sequence). CDR3 nucleotides: TGTGCCAGTAGTCATAGACCGGGACAAGCTCATCAGCCCCAGCATTTT. Protein: CASSHRPGQAHQPQHF.

V gene TRBV29-1 combines with J gene TRBJ2-7; D gene ambiguous. CDR1 is SQVTM, CDR2 ANQGSEA, per germline. The V end lost 7 bases, the J end lost 2 bases, and 12 bases lay between the germline ends. CDR3 length equals 12 residues. CDR3 region: CSACQDPYEQYF. For the CDR3, the DNA is TGCAGCGCCTGCCAGGACCCCTACGAGCAGTACTTC.

This rearrangement joins TRBV19 to TRBJ2-7; the D gene is possibly TRBD2 (5 bases). From germline, CDR1 is LNHDA and CDR2 SQIVND (reference sequence). CDR3 size: 16 residues. Between the trimmed V and J ends, which lost 4 bases and 3 bases, there was a span of 19 bases. The CDR3 region is CASSSSGEGPGYEQYF. CDR3 DNA: TGTGCCAGTAGTAGCTCAGGCGAGGGCCCTGGCTACGAGCAGTACTTC.

This clone was picked up a small number of times. V and J are TRBV28 and TRBJ2-3, with 9 bases fitting TRBD1. The CDR3 runs to 15 residues. The V segment lost 5 bases and the J segment 6 bases; nucleotides outside the gene matches: 9. Germline V gene data show CDR1 as MDHEN and CDR2 as SYDVKM. CDR3 sequence (DNA): TGTGCCAGCAGTGCCTCGACAGGGGGGCTGGATACGCAGTATTTT. It translates to CASSASTGGLDTQYF.

V gene TRBV10-3 combines with J gene TRBJ1-4; tentatively, D is TRBD1 (6 bases). CDR1 is ENHRY and CDR2 is SYGVKD in the germline V gene. V lost 10 bases and J 9 bases, leaving 21 bases between the germline ends. The CDR3 sequence is 14 residues long. The CDR3 spells CATRNVAGTKKLFF. CDR3 sequence (DNA): TGTGCCACCCGGAATGTCGCAGGGACAAAAAAACTGTTTTTT.

This sequence joins TRBV7-9 and TRBJ1-2, with D possibly being TRBD1 (5 bases). Germline assignment: CDR1 SEHNR and CDR2 FQNEAQ (reference sequence). Trimming took off 1 base at V and 8 bases at J, with 11 bases between the two ends. This CDR3 spans 13 amino acids. Here the CDR3 reads CASSLGGAMGYTF. The CDR3 coding sequence is TGTGCCAGCAGCTTAGGGGGCGCTATGGGCTACACCTTC.

V gene TRBV6-1 combines with J gene TRBJ2-1, with TRBD2 matching 8 bases. J gave up 12 bases and V 5 bases, and 6 bases lay outside the gene matches. CDR1 is MNHNS and CDR2 is SASEGT in the germline V gene. CDR3 size: 12 residues. This chain's CDR3 is CASSNPGLVQFF. CDR3 DNA sequence: TGTGCCAGCAGTAATCCGGGACTAGTGCAGTTCTTC.

This clone occurred a few times. This rearrangement joins TRBV30 to TRBJ1-1; D is ambiguous. This CDR3 contains 11 residues. Germline values: CDR1 GTSNPN, CDR2 SVGIG (reference sequence). Trimming removed 6 bases at V and 1 base at J, with 6 bases between. The CDR3, as DNA: TGTGCCTGCTCAAAGAACACTGAAGCTTTCTTT. This translates into CACSKNTEAFF. Full variable domain (missing parts from reference TRBV30 and TRBJ1-1): SQTIHQWPATLVQPVGSPLSLECTVEGTSNPNLYWYRQAAGRGLQLLFYSVGIGQISSEVPQNLSASRPQDRQFILSSKKLLLSDSGFYLCACSKNTEAFFGQGTRLTVV.

This clone was observed a handful of times. The chain has TRBV19 and TRBJ2-3; 8 positions agree with TRBD1. Looked up from germline, CDR1 is LNHDA and CDR2 is SQIVND (reference sequence). Trimming at V came to 6 bases and at J to 5 bases, leaving 13 bases not matched to a gene. The CDR3 spans 16 residues. The CDR3 coding sequence is TGTGCCAGTAGCACAATTGGGCAGGGGGCGATAGATACGCAGTATTTT. Protein sequence: CASSTIGQGAIDTQYF.

The chain links TRBV6-6 to TRBJ2-5; 10 bases line up with TRBD1. The CDR3 sequence is 16 residues long. V shed 5 bases, J shed 5 bases, and the junction held 11 bases outside the gene matches. Germline V gene data show CDR1 as MNHNY and CDR2 as SVGAGI (reference sequence). Here the CDR3 reads CASSKLTGGEGETQYF. The CDR3 DNA reads TGTGCCAGCAGTAAACTGACAGGGGGCGAAGGGGAGACCCAGTACTTC.

The chain has TRBV10-3 and TRBJ2-7; tentatively, D is TRBD1 (6 bases). From germline, CDR1 is ENHRY and CDR2 SYGVKD. V lost 9 bases and J 1 base, leaving 13 bases between the germline ends. This CDR3 has 13 amino acids. CDR3 nucleotide sequence: TGTGCCATACTTGACAGGAGTTCCTACGAGCAGTACTTC. Translated, it gives CAILDRSSYEQYF.

The rearrangement uses TRBV4-1 and TRBJ2-5; no reliable D call. CDR3 length: 15 amino acids. V was shortened by 0 bases and J by 7 bases, with 15 bases between the two germline ends. CDR1 and CDR2 from the germline V gene are MGHRA and YSYEKL. Here the CDR3 reads CASSQDDTQWGTQYF. CDR3 coding DNA: TGCGCCAGCAGCCAAGATGATACTCAATGGGGGACCCAGTACTTC.

This chain connects TRBV6-5 to TRBJ1-1, with a possible D match to TRBD1 (6 bases). Germline lookup yields CDR1 MNHEY and CDR2 SVGAGI. This CDR3 has 14 amino acids. The V gene lost 4 bases and the J gene lost 0 bases, with 9 bases spanning the gap. The CDR3 DNA reads TGTGCCAGCAGTTCACAGGGCATGAACACTGAAGCTTTCTTT. Protein: CASSSQGMNTEAFF.

J is TRBJ1-3 and V is TRBV5-1, with D possibly TRBD1 on 6 matching bases. Germline V gene sequence: CDR1 SGHRS, CDR2 YFSETQ. The CDR3 spans 14 residues. V was cut by 5 bases and J by 3 bases, with 12 bases left in between. In DNA, the CDR3 is TGCGCCAGCAGTCCCCTGACAGGTGGAAACACCATATATTTT. It codes for CASSPLTGGNTIYF.

This clone was counted between two and nine times. The chain recombines TRBV28 with TRBJ2-2; no firm D call. V lost 2 bases, J lost 0 bases, and 7 bases lay in between. Germline assignment: CDR1 MDHEN and CDR2 SYDVKM. The CDR3 spans 15 residues. CDR3 coding DNA: TGTGCCAGCAGTTTAGCAGGAGCGAACACCGGGGAGCTGTTTTTT. Translating gives CASSLAGANTGELFF.

The V call is TRBV27, the J call TRBJ2-5; 8 bases are a match to TRBD2. The germline CDR1 and CDR2 sequences are MNHEY and SMNVEV (reference sequence). The CDR3 sequence is 17 residues long. V was pared by 8 bases and J by 5 bases, with 19 bases of the junction left unmatched. CDR3 sequence reads: CASSPPGGAFLWETQYF. DNA of the CDR3: TGTGCCAGCTCCCCCCCGGGGGGGGCCTTTCTCTGGGAGACCCAGTACTTC.